This T cell receptor (beta chain) derives from a study of T cell responses to AZD1222 COVID-19 vaccine. Trimming removed 2 bases from V and 6 bases from J, with 10 bases in between. The CDR3 is made up of 14 amino acids. Germline CDR1 and CDR2: KGHSH and LQKENI. Here immunoSEQ multiplex PCR was the method, and the copy in TCRdb shows in-frame clones only, minus some. The table has approximately 180,000 clones, about 86% seen once. The chain recombines TRBV18 with TRBJ1-4; TRBD1 might be the D (5 bases). This receptor was obtained from an adult in good health. The sample was peripheral blood, taken on day 0 of AZD1222 vaccination. Here the CDR3 DNA reads TGTGCCAGCTCACCAGGGGGGAACGATGAAAAACTGTTTTTT. Its protein is CASSPGGNDEKLFF. The full variable domain, in which reference TRBV18 and TRBJ1-4 provide the parts outside the CDR3, is NAGVMQNPRHLVRRRGQEARLRCSPMKGHSHVYWYRQLPEEGLKFMVYLQKENIIDESGMPKERFSAEFPKEGPSILRIQQVVRGDSAAYFCASSPGGNDEKLFFGSGTQLSVL.